These T cell receptor beta chains were read from a single sample in a study of STAT5B mutations in CD4+ large granular lymphocyte leukemia. The method was immunoSEQ multiplex PCR; TCRdb's version includes in-frame clones alone and lacks a portion of them. Among 7,500 to 10,000 clones listed, about 86% were seen once. The sequencing input was PBMCs. The receptors were sampled from a man aged 60-69 years with CD4+ T-cell large granular lymphocyte leukemia. Each CDR3 is given with its conserved first and last residue. Each record gives: V gene, CDR3 length, clone size, D gene, J gene, CDR3 protein, CDR3 DNA. D genes are given only for firm matches. Clone size is stated in some rows and not others, as once, few, many or a class when expanded.

>TRBV11-3|15|-|TRBD2|TRBJ2-1
CASSPRTSLINEQFF
TGTGCCAGCAGCCCCCGGACTAGCTTGATAAATGAGCAGTTCTTC
>TRBV5-4|13|-|-|TRBJ2-5
CASSLEFKETQYF
TGTGCCAGCAGCTTGGAGTTTAAAGAGACCCAGTACTTC
>TRBV5-8|14|once|TRBD2|TRBJ2-1
CASSLGLAGNEQFF
TGTGCCAGCAGCTTGGGTCTAGCGGGGAATGAGCAGTTCTTC
>TRBV5-1|13|-|-|TRBJ2-7
CASSLDRPYEQYF
TGCGCCAGCAGTTTAGACAGACCCTACGAGCAGTACTTC
>TRBV19|15|-|-|TRBJ2-7
CASSIAGLGDHEQYF
TGTGCCAGTAGTATAGCTGGACTTGGGGACCACGAGCAGTACTTC
>TRBV2|13|-|-|TRBJ1-5
CASTAQGGQPQHF
TGTGCCAGCACTGCGCAGGGCGGACAGCCCCAGCATTTT
>TRBV28|12|-|-|TRBJ2-7
CASSLPPYEQYF
TGTGCCAGCAGTTTGCCCCCCTACGAGCAGTACTTC
>TRBV5-4|18|-|TRBD2|TRBJ2-3
CASSSYYLAGGPVDTQYF
TGTGCCAGCAGCTCGTATTACCTAGCGGGAGGGCCTGTAGATACGCAGTATTTT
>TRBV30|9|few|-|TRBJ1-3
CAWNPCDYF
TGTGCCTGGAACCCGTGCGATTATTTT
>TRBV4-3|13|-|-|TRBJ1-5
CASSGARYQPQHF
TGCGCCAGCAGCGGGGCGAGATATCAGCCCCAGCATTTT
>TRBV28|19|-|-|TRBJ2-3
CASSLWGPGSDDSTDTQYF
TGTGCCAGCAGTTTATGGGGCCCTGGGTCGGACGATAGCACAGATACGCAGTATTTT
>TRBV2|13|-|-|TRBJ2-6
CASGRLPANVLTF
TGTGCCAGCGGACGTCTGCCGGCCAACGTCCTGACTTTC
>TRBV2|14|-|TRBD1|TRBJ1-4
CASSSDRGGEKLFF
TGTGCCAGCAGCTCGGACAGGGGGGGGGAAAAACTGTTTTTT
>TRBV18|17|-|TRBD1|TRBJ1-5
CASSPDVGQGLNQPQHF
TGTGCCAGCTCACCCGACGTGGGACAGGGACTCAATCAGCCCCAGCATTTT
>TRBV27|15|-|TRBD1|TRBJ2-7
CASSLGQGPPYEQYF
TGTGCCAGCAGTTTAGGACAGGGCCCCCCCTACGAGCAGTACTTC
>TRBV5-1|16|once|-|TRBJ1-2
CASSQSGQGYGQGYTF
TGCGCCAGCAGCCAGAGCGGCCAGGGCTACGGTCAGGGCTACACCTTC
>TRBV15|13|-|TRBD2|TRBJ2-7
CATGLQGRDEQYF
TGTGCCACCGGCCTGCAAGGGAGGGACGAGCAGTACTTC
>TRBV7-6|16|-|-|TRBJ2-2
CASSSLLGLSGGELFF
TGTGCCAGCAGCTCCCTCCTGGGCCTTTCGGGCGGGGAGCTGTTTTTT
>TRBV6-5|14|few|TRBD1|TRBJ1-4
CASSPGQGPEKLFF
TGTGCCAGCAGCCCCGGACAGGGCCCTGAAAAACTGTTTTTT
>TRBV28|15|-|-|TRBJ2-5
CASSNQPRTTETQYF
TGTGCCAGCAGTAACCAACCCCGGACGACAGAGACCCAGTACTTC
>TRBV6-5|15|-|TRBD1|TRBJ1-2
CASSYNYRGPYGYTF
TGTGCCAGCAGTTACAATTACAGGGGGCCCTATGGCTACACCTTC
>TRBV19|13|-|-|TRBJ1-2
CASRRSQGHGYTF
TGTGCCAGTAGGAGGTCCCAGGGCCATGGCTACACCTTC
>TRBV27|16|-|-|TRBJ1-1
CASSLFKGWSVTEAFF
TGTGCCAGCAGTTTATTTAAGGGGTGGTCGGTCACTGAAGCTTTCTTT
>TRBV4-3|13|-|-|TRBJ2-1
CASSRGRDNEQFF
TGCGCCAGCAGCCGAGGCAGGGATAATGAGCAGTTCTTC
>TRBV20-1|10|-|-|TRBJ2-7
CRPTKVEQYF
TGCAGACCTACAAAAGTGGAGCAGTACTTC
>TRBV7-6|17|-|-|TRBJ2-1
CASSLSSGGDFYNEQFF
TGTGCCAGCAGCTTAAGTAGTGGCGGGGATTTTTACAATGAGCAGTTCTTC
>TRBV28|13|-|-|TRBJ1-2
CASRSGRAEGYTF
TGTGCCAGCAGATCCGGCAGGGCAGAAGGCTACACCTTC
>TRBV11-2|16|-|-|TRBJ1-2
CASSLVQAAFNYGYTF
TGTGCCAGCAGCTTAGTACAGGCAGCTTTTAACTATGGCTACACCTTC
>TRBV15|21|-|TRBD1|TRBJ1-5
CATSRDPETGNTYGGNQPQHF
TGTGCCACCAGCAGAGATCCTGAGACAGGGAATACCTATGGGGGCAATCAGCCCCAGCATTTT
>TRBV28|13|-|-|TRBJ2-7
CASSSFRQHEQYF
TGTGCCAGCAGTTCCTTCCGACAACACGAGCAGTACTTC
>TRBV15|13|-|-|TRBJ2-7
CATSRDQGYEQYF
TGTGCCACCAGCAGGGACCAGGGGTACGAGCAGTACTTC
>TRBV6-5|15|-|-|TRBJ1-1
CASSSPRDASTEAFF
TGTGCCAGCAGTTCCCCCCGGGACGCTAGCACTGAAGCTTTCTTT
>TRBV4-1|15|-|-|TRBJ2-5
CASSQANLGGETQYF
TGCGCCAGCAGCCAAGCCAACCTCGGGGGAGAGACCCAGTACTTC
>TRBV30|16|-|-|TRBJ2-7
CAWSVGWQGFSYEQYF
TGTGCCTGGAGTGTCGGGTGGCAGGGGTTCTCCTACGAGCAGTACTTC
>TRBV5-1|16|-|-|TRBJ2-3
CASRRGSMTSTDTQYF
TGCGCCAGCAGACGAGGATCGATGACTAGCACAGATACGCAGTATTTT
>TRBV25-1|18|-|-|TRBJ2-3
CASSEGDTARGSTDTQYF
TGTGCCAGCAGTGAAGGGGATACTGCTAGAGGGAGCACAGATACGCAGTATTTT
>TRBV27|13|few|-|TRBJ1-2
CASSIGSNYGYTF
TGTGCCAGCAGTATAGGGTCTAACTATGGCTACACCTTC
>TRBV30|12|-|-|TRBJ1-3
CAWSEGGNTIYF
TGTGCCTGGAGTGAGGGGGGAAACACCATATATTTT
>TRBV21-1|21|-|-|TRBJ2-5
CASSKGSGLAGALNPGETQYF
TGTGCCAGCAGCAAAGGGTCCGGGCTAGCGGGAGCGCTTAATCCAGGAGAGACCCAGTACTTC
>TRBV4-1|14|-|-|TRBJ2-7
CASSQEVGAYEQYF
TGCGCCAGCAGCCAAGAGGTGGGAGCCTACGAGCAGTACTTC
>TRBV4-3|18|few|TRBD1|TRBJ2-6
CASSQQGQGASGANVLTF
TGCGCCAGCAGCCAACAGGGACAGGGGGCCTCTGGGGCCAACGTCCTGACTTTC
>TRBV2|12|-|-|TRBJ2-2
CASRENTGELFF
TGTGCCAGCAGAGAGAACACCGGGGAGCTGTTTTTT
>TRBV15|14|-|-|TRBJ1-1
CATSREQGYNEAFF
TGTGCCACCAGCAGAGAACAGGGCTACAATGAAGCTTTCTTT
>TRBV6-4|14|once|TRBD2|TRBJ2-3
CASSSSGGTDTQYF
TGTGCCAGCAGTTCTAGCGGAGGCACAGATACGCAGTATTTT
>TRBV23-1|15|-|-|TRBJ1-4
CARGPKVVGMSKLFF
TGCGCCAGAGGACCTAAAGTAGTCGGGATGTCGAAACTGTTTTTT
>TRBV6-1|15|-|TRBD2|TRBJ2-1
CASSATSLTGNEQFF
TGTGCCAGCAGTGCGACTAGCTTGACGGGGAATGAGCAGTTCTTC
>TRBV7-6|16|-|TRBD1|TRBJ2-5
CASSLAVSGTVETQYF
TGTGCCAGCAGCTTAGCTGTATCGGGGACAGTGGAGACCCAGTACTTC
>TRBV11-2|15|-|TRBD1|TRBJ2-7
CASSLGQGFVYEQYF
TGTGCCAGCAGCTTAGGACAGGGGTTTGTGTACGAGCAGTACTTC
>TRBV7-2|15|-|TRBD1|TRBJ1-4
CASAIPGGTNEKLFF
TGTGCCAGCGCAATACCAGGGGGCACTAATGAAAAACTGTTTTTT
>TRBV25-1|15|-|TRBD1|TRBJ2-7
CASSEPYRGVGEQYF
TGTGCCAGCAGTGAACCCTACAGGGGAGTGGGCGAGCAGTACTTC
>TRBV6-5|13|-|TRBD1|TRBJ1-1
CASTSQGYTEAFF
TGTGCCAGCACCTCACAGGGGTACACTGAAGCTTTCTTT
>TRBV7-9|14|large|-|TRBJ1-4
CASSPSLSGYSLFF
TGTGCCAGCAGCCCCTCCCTTTCAGGGTATAGTCTGTTTTTT
>TRBV4-2|13|-|-|TRBJ2-5
CASSQTQQETQYF
TGTGCCAGCAGCCAGACACAACAAGAGACCCAGTACTTC
>TRBV4-1|15|-|TRBD2|TRBJ2-7
CASSYLADKPYEQYF
TGCGCCAGCAGCTACCTAGCGGACAAACCCTACGAGCAGTACTTC
>TRBV11-2|16|-|-|TRBJ1-1
CASTTGVGGMNTEAFF
TGTGCCAGCACCACCGGGGTAGGAGGGATGAACACTGAAGCTTTCTTT